A selection of T cell receptor beta chains follows, all from one sample in a study of T cells in Graves' hyperthyroidism and ophthalmopathy. Each CDR3 protein gets one entry after TCRdb re-called the multiplex PCR reads with MiXCR. The sample shows 250,000 to 300,000 distinct CDR3 sequences, around 13% of them seen only once. The source material was blood. These receptors were obtained from a woman aged 40 to 49 with Graves' hyperthyroidism. Both conserved end residues are part of each CDR3. The D gene is left open where the match is weak. The size field is filled for only some rows; it gives once, few, many or a size class.

D	J	V	size	CDR3	DNA
TRBD2	TRBJ2-3	TRBV28	many	CASKGLRSSTDTQYF	TGTGCCAGCAAGGGACTAAGGTCCTCCACAGATACGCAGTATTTT
NA	TRBJ2-7	TRBV11-3	NA	CASSYRTAYEQYF	TGTGCCAGCAGCTATAGGACGGCTTACGAGCAGTACTTC
TRBD2	TRBJ2-7	TRBV14	many	CASSQQASGYEQYF	TGTGCCAGCAGCCAACAGGCTAGCGGGTACGAGCAGTACTTC
NA	TRBJ2-1	TRBV19	once	CASRKKFF	TGTGCCAGTAGGAAGAAGTTCTTC
TRBD2	TRBJ2-5	TRBV3-1	many	CASSQELAGKETQYF	TGTGCCAGCAGCCAAGAACTAGCGGGAAAAGAGACCCAGTACTTC
NA	TRBJ1-2	TRBV15	NA	CATSRDRGADYGHTF	TGTGCCACCAGCAGAGATCGGGGGGCTGACTATGGCCACACCTTC
NA	TRBJ2-3	TRBV7-8	many	CASSLWAASNKDTQYF	TGTGCCAGCAGCTTATGGGCGGCTAGCAACAAAGATACGCAGTATTTT
NA	TRBJ2-2	TRBV7-2	many	CASSLMILTGELFF	TGTGCCAGCAGCCTGATGATCCTAACCGGGGAGCTGTTTTTT
NA	TRBJ2-1	TRBV28	many	CASSFPQGPGNEQFF	TGTGCCAGCAGTTTCCCGCAGGGGCCGGGCAATGAGCAGTTCTTC
TRBD1	TRBJ1-5	TRBV4-2	few	CASSQVPGGNQPQHF	TGTGCCAGCAGCCAAGTTCCAGGGGGTAATCAGCCCCAGCATTTT
NA	TRBJ2-5	TRBV18	NA	CASSRTCETQYF	TGTGCCAGCTCACGCACCTGCGAGACCCAGTACTTC
NA	TRBJ2-7	TRBV12-3/TRBV12-4	many	CASSPRTVPYEQYF	TGTGCCAGCAGTCCTCGGACTGTTCCCTACGAGCAGTACTTC
TRBD2	TRBJ2-2	TRBV5-4	few	CASSYGLAGHTGELFF	TGTGCCAGCAGCTACGGACTAGCGGGACATACCGGGGAGCTGTTTTTT
TRBD2	TRBJ2-5	TRBV27	many	CASSDGRQETQYF	TGTGCCAGCAGTGACGGGAGGCAAGAGACCCAGTACTTC
TRBD1	TRBJ1-2	TRBV27	many	CASSFLIGTGGSYGYTF	TGTGCCAGCAGTTTCTTAATCGGGACAGGGGGGAGCTATGGCTACACCTTC
NA	TRBJ2-2	TRBV4-1	few	CASSQDRQGYTGELFF	TGCGCCAGCAGCCAAGATCGGCAGGGTTACACCGGGGAGCTGTTTTTT
NA	TRBJ2-1	TRBV28	NA	CASSPVGYNEQFF	TGTGCCAGCAGCCCGGTCGGATACAATGAGCAGTTCTTC
TRBD2	TRBJ2-7	TRBV20-1	many	CSAPLAGGYEQYF	TGCAGTGCTCCTCTAGCGGGTGGCTACGAGCAGTACTTC
TRBD2	TRBJ2-5	TRBV11-3	few	CASSAGTSTIQYF	TGTGCCAGCAGCGCTGGGACTAGCACAATCCAGTACTTC
TRBD1	TRBJ1-2	TRBV6-1	many	CASIRQGGLRNYGYTF	TGTGCCAGCATAAGACAGGGGGGTTTGAGGAACTATGGCTACACCTTC
TRBD1	TRBJ1-4	TRBV25-1	NA	CASREDRGNEELFF	TGTGCCAGCCGAGAGGACAGGGGTAATGAAGAACTGTTTTTT
NA	TRBJ2-3	TRBV30	few	CAWSTGTPTDTQYF	TGTGCCTGGAGTACCGGGACACCTACAGATACGCAGTATTTT
TRBD2	TRBJ2-1	TRBV29-1	NA	CSGLGGGLAGVNEQFF	TGCAGCGGCTTGGGCGGGGGACTAGCGGGAGTTAATGAGCAGTTCTTC